This TCR beta chain was sequenced in a study of patients and donors after allogeneic stem cell transplantation. CDR3 length: 14 amino acids. V trimming: 5 bases; J trimming: 6 bases; junction bases outside the gene matches: 8. TCRdb ran MiXCR on the RT-PCR reads and lists one entry per CDR3 protein. The sample shows about a million distinct CDR3 sequences, roughly 17% of them seen only once. The sample comprised blood, either unsorted or a sorted T cell fraction (not recorded which). This TCR was recovered from a human donor who was either an allogeneic HSCT recipient or a stem cell or donor lymphocyte infusion donor (not recorded which). It is not recorded whose cells these are; they may come from a transplant donor. This chain links TRBV12-3 or TRBV12-4 with TRBJ2-3; 7 bases map to TRBD2. Written as DNA, the CDR3 is TGTGCCAGCAGTGCAAGCGGGATGGCGGATACGCAGTATTTT. As protein: CASSASGMADTQYF.